This entry lists 16 T cell receptor beta chains sequenced from one sample in a study of T cell responses to AZD1222 COVID-19 vaccine. This table comes from immunoSEQ multiplex PCR, and its TCRdb copy is limited to in-frame clones, with some not included. The sample comprises 130,000 to 150,000 clones, roughly 90% of which are singletons, and under 2% rests with the top ten. Sequenced here: peripheral blood, sampled 28 days after the second AZD1222 dose. Source of these receptors: an adult who received the AZD1222 COVID-19 vaccine.

This clone was detected only once. This sequence joins TRBV23-1 and TRBJ2-1; D perhaps matches TRBD2 (6 bases). TRBV23-1 is marked as an open reading frame, function uncertain. The ends were cut back, 5 bases at V and 2 bases at J, with 10 bases in the middle. The CDR3 consists of 14 residues. CDR3 nucleotide sequence: TGCGCCAGCAGTGGAGGGGATGCCTACAATGAGCAGTTCTTC. As protein: CASSGGDAYNEQFF.

The CDR3, as DNA: TGCGCCAGCAGCCAAAGTGCGACAGTCCCGAATGAAGCTTTCTTT. Translation: CASSQSATVPNEAFF. The rearrangement links TRBV4-1 to TRBJ1-1; D may be TRBD1 (5 bases). V gave up 2 bases and J gave up 7 bases, with 17 bases separating them. From germline, CDR1 is MGHRA and CDR2 YSYEKL. The CDR3 spans 15 residues.

The gene calls are TRBV7-9 and TRBJ1-1, with D uncertain. The CDR3 has 12 amino acids. Trimming took 4 bases from V and 5 from J, leaving 8 bases between them. CDR1 is SEHNR and CDR2 is FQNEAQ in the germline V gene (reference sequence). The CDR3 DNA sequence: TGTGCCAGCAGCTCCGAGCCAACTGAAGCTTTCTTT. Translation: CASSSEPTEAFF.

The chain is built from TRBV6-5 and TRBJ2-7; D not certain. Between the trimmed V and J ends, which lost 6 bases and 1 base, there was a span of 10 bases. The CDR3 sequence is 13 residues long. Germline V gives CDR1 MNHEY, CDR2 SVGAGI. The chain's CDR3 is CASRISGSYEQYF. CDR3 DNA: TGTGCCAGCAGAATCTCCGGTTCCTACGAGCAGTACTTC.

The rearrangement links TRBV24-1 to TRBJ2-7; maybe TRBD2 (6 bases). The length of the CDR3 is 15 residues. Trimming shortened V by 3 bases and J by 3 bases, and 14 bases separated the two germline ends. CDR1 KGHDR and CDR2 SFDVKD come from the germline V gene. The CDR3 nucleotides are TGTGCCACCAGTGATGGGCGGGGTGCAAACTACGAGCAGTACTTC. Its protein is CATSDGRGANYEQYF.

The chain joins TRBV6-6 to TRBJ2-3, with 10 bases aligning to TRBD2. V was pared by 2 bases and J by 10 bases, with 6 bases of the junction left unmatched. The germline gives CDR1 MNHNY, CDR2 SVGAGI (reference sequence). The CDR3 loop spans 14 amino acids. This chain's CDR3 is CASSYGTSARAQYF. The DNA of the CDR3 is TGTGCCAGCAGTTACGGGACTAGCGCAAGGGCGCAGTATTTT.

The rearrangement uses TRBV5-1 and TRBJ2-3; 9 bases map to TRBD2. Germline V lookup: CDR1 SGHRS, CDR2 YFSETQ. Trimming removed 0 bases from V and 3 bases from J; junction bases left unmatched: 2. The CDR3 has 15 residues. The DNA of the CDR3 is TGCGCCAGCAGCTTGGGAAGCGGGAGGACAGATACGCAGTATTTT. It encodes CASSLGSGRTDTQYF.

The chain is built from TRBV11-3 and TRBJ1-3, with 9 bases that match TRBD1. Germline trimming cut 5 bases from V and 5 bases from J; bases unmatched to any gene: 7. Germline lookup yields CDR1 SGHNT and CDR2 YENEEA. The CDR3 runs 15 residues. This chain's CDR3 is CASSLGTGSRNTIYF. CDR3 DNA: TGTGCCAGCAGCCTCGGGACAGGGTCCAGAAACACCATATATTTT.

CDR3 coding DNA: TGTGCCAGTAGTCCCCGGGACAATAAAGTCCACAATGAGCAGTTCTTC. It is translated as CASSPRDNKVHNEQFF. J is TRBJ2-1 and V is TRBV19; D might be TRBD1 (6 bases). The V gene lost 5 bases and the J gene lost 5 bases, with 19 bases spanning the gap. Germline lookup yields CDR1 LNHDA and CDR2 SQIVND (reference sequence). The CDR3 consists of 16 residues.

A note on this clone: The junction does not match germline at one end; this may be a read error. The chain is built from TRBV5-5 and TRBJ2-1; TRBD2 matches 12 bases. The germline V gene has CDR1 SGHKS and CDR2 YYEKEE (reference sequence). The length of the CDR3 is 15 residues. In nucleotides, the CDR3 is TGTGCCAGCAGCCTGACTAGCGGGAGCTACGATGAGCAGTTCTTC. Translated, it gives CASSLTSGSYDEQFF.

This sequence joins TRBV14 and TRBJ1-1; weak D call: TRBD1 (5 bases). Germline CDR1 and CDR2: SGHDN and FVKESK. Trimming took off 0 bases at V and 0 bases at J, with 8 bases between the two ends. The CDR3 runs 15 residues. CDR3 nucleotide sequence: TGTGCCAGCAGCCAAGATCGGGGCCTGAACACTGAAGCTTTCTTT. Amino acid sequence: CASSQDRGLNTEAFF.

This chain uses TRBV3-1 (or the pseudogene TRBV3-2) with TRBJ2-7; TRBD1 aligns across 8 bases. V was pared by 0 bases and J by 7 bases, with 17 bases of the junction left unmatched. CDR3 length equals 18 residues. Germline values: CDR1 LGHDT, CDR2 YNNKEL (reference sequence). CDR3 residues: CASSQEWSFRQGAREQYF. Here the CDR3 DNA reads TGTGCCAGCAGCCAAGAGTGGTCGTTTCGTCAGGGGGCAAGAGAGCAGTACTTC.

The rearrangement uses TRBV28 and TRBJ1-1, with D possibly TRBD1 on 6 matching bases. The CDR3 is made up of 16 amino acids. The germline V gene has CDR1 MDHEN and CDR2 SYDVKM. Trimming removed 5 bases at V and 1 base at J, with 17 bases between. The CDR3 loop is CASSHGTRGGNTEAFF. DNA for the CDR3: TGTGCCAGCAGTCACGGGACACGGGGGGGGAACACTGAAGCTTTCTTT.

The chain couples TRBV7-2 to TRBJ2-2; D gene ambiguous. With 5 bases removed from V and 8 bases from J, the gap between germline ends came to 9 bases. CDR3 length equals 12 residues. Germline-derived CDR1 and CDR2 are SGHTA and FQGNSA. The CDR3 DNA follows: TGTGCCAGCAGCCCTAGTAGAGGGGAGCTGTTTTTT. Translated: CASSPSRGELFF. The full variable domain, in which reference TRBV7-2 and TRBJ2-2 provide the parts outside the CDR3, is GAGVSQSPSNKVTEKGKDVELRCDPISGHTALYWYRQSLGQGLEFLIYFQGNSAPDKSGLPSDRFSAERTGGSVSTLTIQRTQQEDSAVYLCASSPSRGELFFGEGSRLTVL.

The V call is TRBV28, the J call TRBJ1-6; D call uncertain. The CDR3 is 15 residues long. CDR1 is MDHEN, CDR2 SYDVKM, per germline. V was trimmed by 5 bases and J by 1 base, leaving 9 bases between them. Here the CDR3 DNA reads TGTGCCAGCAGTCCCCGGGAGTCCTATAATTCACCCCTCCACTTT. It yields the protein CASSPRESYNSPLHF.

The V and J genes are TRBV4-3 and TRBJ2-7, with D maybe TRBD2 (6 bases). This CDR3 comprises 15 residues. V gave up 1 base and J gave up 3 bases, with 13 bases separating them. Per germline, CDR1 LGHNA and CDR2 YSLEER. The CDR3: CASSQGAGNLYEQYF. CDR3 nucleotides: TGCGCCAGCAGCCAAGGTGCGGGAAATCTCTACGAGCAGTACTTC.